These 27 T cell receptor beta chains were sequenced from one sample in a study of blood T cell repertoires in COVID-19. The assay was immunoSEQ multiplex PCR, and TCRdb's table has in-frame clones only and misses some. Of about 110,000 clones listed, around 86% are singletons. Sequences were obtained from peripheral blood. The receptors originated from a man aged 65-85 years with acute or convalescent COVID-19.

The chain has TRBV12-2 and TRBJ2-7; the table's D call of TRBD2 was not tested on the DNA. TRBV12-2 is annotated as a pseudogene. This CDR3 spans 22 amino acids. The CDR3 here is CASRLLLRPPATQPPPIYEQYF. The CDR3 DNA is TGTGCAAGTCGCTTATTACTACGGCCCCCAGCAACTCAACCACCTCCGATCTACGAGCAGTACTTC.

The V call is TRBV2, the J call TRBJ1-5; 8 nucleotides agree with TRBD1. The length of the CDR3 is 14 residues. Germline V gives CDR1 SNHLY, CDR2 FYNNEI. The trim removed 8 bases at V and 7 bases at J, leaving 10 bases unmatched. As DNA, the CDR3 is TGTGCCAGCGAGACAGGGGTTGGGAAACAGCCCCAGCATTTT. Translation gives CASETGVGKQPQHF.

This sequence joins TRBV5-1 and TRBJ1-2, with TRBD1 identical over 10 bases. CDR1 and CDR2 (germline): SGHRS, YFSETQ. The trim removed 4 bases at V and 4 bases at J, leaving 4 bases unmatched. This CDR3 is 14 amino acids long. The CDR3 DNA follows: TGCGCCAGCAGCACGGGACAGGGGAGCTATGGCTACACCTTC. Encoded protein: CASSTGQGSYGYTF.

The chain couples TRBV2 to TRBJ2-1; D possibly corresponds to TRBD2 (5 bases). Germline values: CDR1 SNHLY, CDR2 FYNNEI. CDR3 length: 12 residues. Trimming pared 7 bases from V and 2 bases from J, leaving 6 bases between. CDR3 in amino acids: CASTGTYNEQFF. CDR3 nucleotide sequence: TGTGCCAGCACGGGAACCTACAATGAGCAGTTCTTC.

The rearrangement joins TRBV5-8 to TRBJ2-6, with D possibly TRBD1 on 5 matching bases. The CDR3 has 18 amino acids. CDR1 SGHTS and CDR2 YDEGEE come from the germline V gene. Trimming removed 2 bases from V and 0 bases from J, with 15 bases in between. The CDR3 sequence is CASSLGAGSGSGANVLTF. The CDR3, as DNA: TGTGCCAGCAGCTTAGGGGCAGGCTCTGGCTCTGGGGCCAACGTCCTGACTTTC.

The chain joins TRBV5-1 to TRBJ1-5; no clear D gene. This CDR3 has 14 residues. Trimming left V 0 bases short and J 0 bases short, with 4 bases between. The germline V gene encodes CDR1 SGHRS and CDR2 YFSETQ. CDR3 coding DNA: TGCGCCAGCAGCTTGGATAGTAGCAATCAGCCCCAGCATTTT. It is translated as CASSLDSSNQPQHF.

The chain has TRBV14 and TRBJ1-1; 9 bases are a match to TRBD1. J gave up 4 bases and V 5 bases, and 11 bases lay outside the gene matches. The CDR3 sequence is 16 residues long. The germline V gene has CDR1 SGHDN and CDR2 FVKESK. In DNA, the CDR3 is TGTGCCAGCAGCACGCGCCCGGGACAGGGTGCCACTGAAGCTTTCTTT. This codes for CASSTRPGQGATEAFF.

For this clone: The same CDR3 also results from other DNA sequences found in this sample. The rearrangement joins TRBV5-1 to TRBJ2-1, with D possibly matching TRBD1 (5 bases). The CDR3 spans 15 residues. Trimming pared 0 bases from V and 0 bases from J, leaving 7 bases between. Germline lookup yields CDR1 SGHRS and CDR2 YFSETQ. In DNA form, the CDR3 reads TGCGCCAGCAGCTTGGGGACAAGCTCCTACAATGAGCAGTTCTTC. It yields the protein CASSLGTSSYNEQFF.

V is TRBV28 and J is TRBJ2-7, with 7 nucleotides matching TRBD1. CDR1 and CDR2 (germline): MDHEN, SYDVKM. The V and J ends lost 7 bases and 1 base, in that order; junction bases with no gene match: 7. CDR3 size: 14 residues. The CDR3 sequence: CASTQGDSSYEQYF. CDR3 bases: TGTGCCAGCACCCAAGGGGACAGTTCCTACGAGCAGTACTTC.

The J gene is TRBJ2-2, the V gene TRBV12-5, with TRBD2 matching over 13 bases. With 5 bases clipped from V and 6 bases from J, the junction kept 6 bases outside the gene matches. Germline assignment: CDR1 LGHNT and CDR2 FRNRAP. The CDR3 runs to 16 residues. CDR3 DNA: TGTGCTAGTGGTCAGGGACTAGCGGGGAAGGCCGGGGAGCTGTTTTTT. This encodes CASGQGLAGKAGELFF. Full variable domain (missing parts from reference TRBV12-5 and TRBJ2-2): DARVTQTPRHKVTEMGQEVTMRCQPILGHNTVFWYRQTMMQGLELLAYFRNRAPLDDSGMPKDRFSAEMPDATLATLKIQPSEPRDSAVYFCASGQGLAGKAGELFFGEGSRLTVL.

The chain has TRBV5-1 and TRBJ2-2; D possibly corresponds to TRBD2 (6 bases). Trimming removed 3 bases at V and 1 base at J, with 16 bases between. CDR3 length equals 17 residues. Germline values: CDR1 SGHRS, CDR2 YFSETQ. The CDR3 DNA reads TGCGCCAGCAGCTGGAGGGATTCCGGGCTGAACACCGGGGAGCTGTTTTTT. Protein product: CASSWRDSGLNTGELFF.

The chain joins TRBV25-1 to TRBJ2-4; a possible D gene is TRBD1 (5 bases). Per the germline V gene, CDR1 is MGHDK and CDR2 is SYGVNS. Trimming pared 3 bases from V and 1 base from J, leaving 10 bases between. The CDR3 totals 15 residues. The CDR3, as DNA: TGTGCCAGCAGTGAGTCAGGGCCGGCCAAAAACATTCAGTACTTC. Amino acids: CASSESGPAKNIQYF.

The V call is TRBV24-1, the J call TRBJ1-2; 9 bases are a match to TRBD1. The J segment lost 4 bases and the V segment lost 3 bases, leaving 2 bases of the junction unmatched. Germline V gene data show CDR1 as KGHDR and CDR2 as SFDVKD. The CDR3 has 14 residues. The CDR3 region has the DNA TGTGCCACCAGTGATGCGGGACAGGGCTATGGCTACACCTTC. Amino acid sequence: CATSDAGQGYGYTF.

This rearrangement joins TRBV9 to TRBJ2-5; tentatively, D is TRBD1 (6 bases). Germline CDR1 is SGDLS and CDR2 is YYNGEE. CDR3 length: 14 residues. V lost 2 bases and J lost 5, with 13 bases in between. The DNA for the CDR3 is TGTGCCAGCAGCGTGGCAGGGGCAGGGGAGACCCAGTACTTC. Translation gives CASSVAGAGETQYF.

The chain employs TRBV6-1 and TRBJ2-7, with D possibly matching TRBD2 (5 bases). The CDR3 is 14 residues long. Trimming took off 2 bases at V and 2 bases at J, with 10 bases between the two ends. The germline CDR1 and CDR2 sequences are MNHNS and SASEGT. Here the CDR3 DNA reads TGTGCCAGCAGTGAAAGCGGTAGGACCTACGAGCAGTACTTC. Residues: CASSESGRTYEQYF.

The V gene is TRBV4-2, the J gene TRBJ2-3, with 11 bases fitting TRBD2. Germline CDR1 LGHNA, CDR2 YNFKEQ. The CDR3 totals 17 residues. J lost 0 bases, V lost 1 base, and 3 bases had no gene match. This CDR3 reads CASSQASGGISTDTQYF. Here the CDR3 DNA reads TGTGCCAGCAGCCAAGCTAGCGGGGGGATTAGCACAGATACGCAGTATTTT.

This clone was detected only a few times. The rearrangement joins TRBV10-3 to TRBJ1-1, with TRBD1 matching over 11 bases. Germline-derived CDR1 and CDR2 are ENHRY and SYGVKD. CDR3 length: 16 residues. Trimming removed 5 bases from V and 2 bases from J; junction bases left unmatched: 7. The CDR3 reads CAISTGQGGRNTEAFF. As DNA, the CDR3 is TGTGCCATCAGTACGGGACAGGGGGGTCGTAACACTGAAGCTTTCTTT.

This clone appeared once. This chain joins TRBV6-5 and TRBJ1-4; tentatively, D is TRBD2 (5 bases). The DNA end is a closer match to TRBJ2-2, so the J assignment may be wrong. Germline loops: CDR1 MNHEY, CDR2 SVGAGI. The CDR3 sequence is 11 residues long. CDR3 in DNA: TGTGCCAGCAGTTCAGGACTGGAGCTGTTTTTT. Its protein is CASSSGLELFF.

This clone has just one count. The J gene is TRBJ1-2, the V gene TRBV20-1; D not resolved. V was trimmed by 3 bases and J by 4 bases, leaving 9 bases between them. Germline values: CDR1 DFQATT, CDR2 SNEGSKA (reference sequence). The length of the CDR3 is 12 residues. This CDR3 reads CSASDKFYGYTF. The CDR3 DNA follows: TGCAGTGCTAGTGACAAATTCTATGGCTACACCTTC.

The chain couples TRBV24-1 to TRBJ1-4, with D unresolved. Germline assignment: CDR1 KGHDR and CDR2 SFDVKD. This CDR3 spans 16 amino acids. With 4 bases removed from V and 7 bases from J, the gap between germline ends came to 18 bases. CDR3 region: CATSERSGVSGEKLFF. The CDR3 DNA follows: TGTGCCACCAGTGAGCGCTCGGGAGTATCGGGTGAAAAACTGTTTTTT.

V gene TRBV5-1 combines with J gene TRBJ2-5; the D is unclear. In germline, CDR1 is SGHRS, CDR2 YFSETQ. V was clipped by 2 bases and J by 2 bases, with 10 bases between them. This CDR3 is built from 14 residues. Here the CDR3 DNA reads TGCGCCAGCAGCTTAATGAGCGTGCAAGAGACCCAGTACTTC. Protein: CASSLMSVQETQYF. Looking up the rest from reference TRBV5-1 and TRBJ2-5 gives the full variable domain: KAGVTQTPRYLIKTRGQQVTLSCSPISGHRSVSWYQQTPGQGLQFLFEYFSETQRNKGNFPGRFSGRQFSNSRSEMNVSTLELGDSALYLCASSLMSVQETQYFGPGTRLLVL.

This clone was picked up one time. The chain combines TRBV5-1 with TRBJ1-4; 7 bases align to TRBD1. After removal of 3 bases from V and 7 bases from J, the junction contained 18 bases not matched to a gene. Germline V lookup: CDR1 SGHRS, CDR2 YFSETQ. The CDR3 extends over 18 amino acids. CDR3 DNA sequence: TGCGCCAGCAGCTCGAGACTATTAACGGGACAGCTCACTGAAAAACTGTTTTTT. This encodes CASSSRLLTGQLTEKLFF.

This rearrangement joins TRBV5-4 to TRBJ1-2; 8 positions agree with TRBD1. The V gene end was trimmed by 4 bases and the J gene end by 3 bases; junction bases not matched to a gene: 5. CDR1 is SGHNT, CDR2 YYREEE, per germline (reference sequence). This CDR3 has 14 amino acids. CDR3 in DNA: TGTGCCAGCAGCCGCAAGACAGGGGACTATGGCTACACCTTC. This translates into CASSRKTGDYGYTF.

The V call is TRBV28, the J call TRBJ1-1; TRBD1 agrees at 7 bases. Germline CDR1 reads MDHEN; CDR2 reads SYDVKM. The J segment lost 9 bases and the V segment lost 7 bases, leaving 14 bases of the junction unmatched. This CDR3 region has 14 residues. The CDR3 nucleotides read TGTGCCAGCACCACTACAGGGGCGGAAGGGAAAGCTTTCTTT. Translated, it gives CASTTTGAEGKAFF.

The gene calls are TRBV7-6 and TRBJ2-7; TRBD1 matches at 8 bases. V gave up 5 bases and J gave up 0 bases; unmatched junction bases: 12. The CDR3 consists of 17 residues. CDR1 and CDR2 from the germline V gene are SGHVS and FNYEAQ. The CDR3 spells CASSLGQGTPSSYEQYF. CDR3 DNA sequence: TGTGCCAGCAGCCTCGGACAGGGCACACCCAGCTCCTACGAGCAGTACTTC.

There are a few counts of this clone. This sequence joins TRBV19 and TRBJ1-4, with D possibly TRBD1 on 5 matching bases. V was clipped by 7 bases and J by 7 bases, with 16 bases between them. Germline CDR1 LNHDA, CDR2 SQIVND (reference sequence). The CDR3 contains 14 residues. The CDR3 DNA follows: TGTGCCAGTAAAGCCTCTGAGCAGGGTGAAAAACTGTTTTTT. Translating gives CASKASEQGEKLFF.

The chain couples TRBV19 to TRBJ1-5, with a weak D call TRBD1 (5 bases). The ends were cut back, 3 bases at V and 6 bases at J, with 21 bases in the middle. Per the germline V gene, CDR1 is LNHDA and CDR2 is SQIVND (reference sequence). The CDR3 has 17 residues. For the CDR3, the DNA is TGTGCCAGTAGTATGGGCAGGGCACGCGTTGGCGGTCAGCCCCAGCATTTT. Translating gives CASSMGRARVGGQPQHF.